These T cell receptor beta chains were read from a single sample in a study of T cell changes during pregnancy in multiple sclerosis. Profiled with immunoSEQ multiplex PCR; TCRdb holds only in-frame clones, not every one. The sample records around 80,000 clones, just over 90% being singletons. The sample here was peripheral blood, taken before pregnancy. The source of these receptors is a female donor with multiple sclerosis, enrolled in a pregnancy study. Both conserved end residues are part of each CDR3. D genes are given only for firm matches.

14,TRBV28,TRBD2,CASGLAGAIDEQYF
14,TRBV2,TRBD1,CASTKDRAPYGYTF
15,TRBV28,-,CASRRVSSGANVLTF
16,TRBV7-9,-,CASSLGRDSISYEQYF
14,TRBV5-1,-,CASSLDASSYGYTF
14,TRBV14,-,CASSPKDWQETQYF
13,TRBV4-3,-,CASSQDSETEAFF
15,TRBV6-5,TRBD2,CASSYRGLAANEQFF
16,TRBV5-4,TRBD2,CASSRSGTSGVNEQFF
12,TRBV7-9,-,CASSLGVYEQYF
17,TRBV7-8,TRBD2,CASSPLTSGILKETQYF
14,TRBV6-6,TRBD2,CASNQGTSGRISFF
13,TRBV27,TRBD1,CASTGTDSYEQYF
15,TRBV7-6,TRBD2,CASSPYGGGPYEQYF
17,TRBV28,-,CASSSMNGGTYQETQYF